The 19 T cell receptor beta chains below all came from one sample that was sequenced in a study of T cells in Graves' hyperthyroidism and ophthalmopathy. Using RNA transcripts as the source, TCR beta CDR3 regions were amplified. TCR CDR3 regions were first amplified by RT-PCR with HTBI primers. MiXCR, applied by TCRdb to the multiplex PCR reads, yields one record per CDR3 protein. The table lists about 590,000 distinct CDR3 sequences, 15% to 19% of them singletons. Sequencing was done on a sample of blood. The receptors were sampled from a woman aged 25 to 39 with Graves' hyperthyroidism.

This clonotype was recorded a few times. V and J are TRBV5-1 and TRBJ2-2; TRBD1 matches 10 bases. The CDR3 length is 16 residues. The germline gives CDR1 SGHRS, CDR2 YFSETQ. Losses at the gene ends were 0 bases for V and 6 bases for J; bases not matched to a gene: 5. DNA of the CDR3: TGCGCCAGCAGCTTGGCGGGACAGGGGATTCCCGGGGAGCTGTTTTTT. It yields the protein CASSLAGQGIPGELFF.

At least ten counts were recorded for this clonotype. The V and J genes are TRBV15 and TRBJ2-7; 8 positions match TRBD1. This CDR3 is 15 amino acids long. CDR1 and CDR2 from the germline V gene are LNHNV and YYDKDF (reference sequence). The trim removed 1 base at V and 2 bases at J, leaving 4 bases unmatched. The CDR3 loop reads CATSRATGVAYEQYF. The CDR3 DNA reads as TGTGCCACCAGCAGAGCGACAGGGGTCGCCTACGAGCAGTACTTC.

Of note for this clonotype: A much larger clone lies a single base off, so this may be a read error. As DNA, the CDR3 is TGTGCCATCAGTGGGTACGGTGGGGATCAGCCCCAGCATTTT. Translated: CAISGYGGDQPQHF. V gene TRBV7-2 combines with J gene TRBJ1-5; D not resolved. Germline CDR1 reads SGHTA; CDR2 reads FQGNSA. The CDR3 has 14 residues. V shed 10 bases and J shed 5 bases, with 18 bases lying between them.

The table lists this clonotype with many counts. The chain links TRBV7-6 to TRBJ2-3; 7 bases match TRBD2. Per germline, CDR1 SGHVS and CDR2 FNYEAQ. V was clipped by 2 bases and J by 2 bases; unmatched bases: 7. The CDR3 has 16 residues. CDR3 DNA sequence: TGTGCCAGCAGCTTAAAGCGGGACTATCCCACAGATACGCAGTATTTT. Amino acids: CASSLKRDYPTDTQYF.

This clonotype was observed at least ten times. The genes are TRBV12-5 and TRBJ2-1, with D unclear. The CDR3 has 15 amino acids. Germline loops: CDR1 LGHNT, CDR2 FRNRAP. The germline V and J ends were trimmed by 0 bases and 5 bases, with 11 bases remaining between them. The CDR3 loop reads CASGLVRWADNEQFF. For the CDR3, the DNA is TGTGCTAGTGGTTTGGTACGGTGGGCCGACAATGAGCAGTTCTTC. Filled out from reference TRBV12-5 and TRBJ2-1, the complete variable domain reads DARVTQTPRHKVTEMGQEVTMRCQPILGHNTVFWYRQTMMQGLELLAYFRNRAPLDDSGMPKDRFSAEMPDATLATLKIQPSEPRDSAVYFCASGLVRWADNEQFFGPGTRLTVL.

As concerns this clonotype: Germline and junction disagree at one end, which may indicate a read error. The rearrangement uses TRBV7-7 and TRBJ2-5; TRBD1 matches at 7 bases. CDR3 size: 16 residues. Looked up from germline, CDR1 is SSHAT and CDR2 is FNYEAQ (reference sequence). The CDR3 coding sequence is TGTGCTAGCAGCTTTTATGGACAGGAGAACGGAGAGACCCAGTACTTC. Protein: CASSFYGQENGETQYF.

This clonotype was detected many times. The chain is built from TRBV12-3 or TRBV12-4 and TRBJ2-3; the D gene is possibly TRBD2 (5 bases). This CDR3 has 14 residues. V dropped 3 bases and J dropped 1 base, with 8 bases sitting between them. CDR3 region: CASSFGMGTDTQYF. As DNA, the CDR3 is TGTGCCAGCAGTTTCGGGATGGGCACAGATACGCAGTATTTT.

This clonotype was detected many times. The V call is TRBV7-2, the J call TRBJ2-1; maybe TRBD2 (7 bases). Germline V gives CDR1 SGHTA, CDR2 FQGNSA. Trimming shortened V by 4 bases and J by 9 bases, and 13 bases separated the two germline ends. The length of the CDR3 is 13 residues. DNA for the CDR3: TGTGCCAGCAGCTCTACGGGGGGCGGTGAGCAGTTCTTC. Translated, it gives CASSSTGGGEQFF.

About this clonotype: Being one base from a much bigger clone, this may be a read error. The chain uses TRBV5-1 and TRBJ2-1, with D perhaps matching TRBD1 (6 bases). In germline, CDR1 is SGHRS, CDR2 YFSETQ. V lost 2 bases and J lost 10, with 19 bases in between. This CDR3 is 15 amino acids long. The CDR3 region is CASSFGQHKSYEQFF. CDR3 DNA: TGCGCCAGCAGCTTCGGACAGCACAAATCCTACGAGCAGTTCTTC.

The chain combines TRBV7-9 with TRBJ2-7; 15 bases are shared with TRBD2. CDR1 and CDR2 from the germline V gene are SEHNR and FQNEAQ (reference sequence). The length of the CDR3 is 15 residues. Trimming took 6 bases from V and 7 from J; bases not matched to a gene: 7. Here the CDR3 reads CASSWGLAGGDEQYF. The CDR3 DNA follows: TGTGCCAGCAGTTGGGGACTAGCGGGAGGAGATGAGCAGTACTTC.

V gene TRBV7-9 combines with J gene TRBJ2-2, with unresolved D. V was clipped by 3 bases and J by 5 bases, with 13 bases between them. The CDR3 consists of 15 residues. The germline CDR1 and CDR2 sequences are SEHNR and FQNEAQ (reference sequence). CDR3: CASSFGSAVTGELFF. The CDR3 coding sequence is TGTGCCAGCAGCTTCGGATCGGCAGTTACCGGGGAGCTGTTTTTT.

In this sample, this clonotype turned up many times. The chain recombines TRBV20-1 with TRBJ1-1; D is unresolved. This CDR3 spans 14 amino acids. Trimming took 2 bases from V and 0 from J, leaving 10 bases between them. Germline values: CDR1 DFQATT, CDR2 SNEGSKA (reference sequence). CDR3 sequence: CSARRDTMNTEAFF. In DNA form, the CDR3 reads TGCAGTGCTAGACGAGACACGATGAACACTGAAGCTTTCTTT.

At least ten counts were recorded for this clonotype. This chain joins TRBV11-2 and TRBJ2-5; D remains ambiguous. V was cut by 3 bases and J by 5 bases, with 13 bases left in between. Germline assignment: CDR1 SGHAT and CDR2 FQNNGV. CDR3 length: 14 residues. This CDR3 is CASSFTNPRETQYF. The CDR3 coding sequence is TGTGCCAGCAGCTTTACAAATCCGAGGGAGACCCAGTACTTC.

This chain uses TRBV9 with TRBJ2-1, with TRBD2 matching 7 bases. This CDR3 has 15 amino acids. V dropped 1 base and J dropped 5; count of bases not matched to a gene: 6. Germline V lookup: CDR1 SGDLS, CDR2 YYNGEE. The CDR3 sequence is CASSVLTSRDNEQFF. For the CDR3, the DNA is TGTGCCAGCAGCGTATTGACTAGCCGAGACAATGAGCAGTTCTTC.

The chain recombines TRBV27 with TRBJ2-3; D may be TRBD1 (6 bases). V dropped 5 bases and J dropped 6 bases, with 21 bases sitting between them. This CDR3 comprises 16 residues. CDR1 and CDR2 from the germline V gene are MNHEY and SMNVEV (reference sequence). The CDR3 reads CASSRKGVPNSDTQYF. In nucleotides, the CDR3 is TGTGCCAGCAGTCGGAAGGGGGTGCCAAACTCGGATACGCAGTATTTT.

The chain has TRBV4-3 and TRBJ2-3; TRBD2 agrees at 9 bases. Germline CDR1 LGHNA, CDR2 YSLEER. This CDR3 is 16 amino acids long. After removal of 0 bases from V and 5 bases from J, the junction contained 6 bases not matched to a gene. The CDR3 is CASSQDRAGGGDTQYF. CDR3 in DNA: TGCGCCAGCAGCCAAGATCGAGCGGGAGGCGGAGATACGCAGTATTTT.

This clonotype has at least ten counts. The chain links TRBV12-3 or TRBV12-4 to TRBJ1-1, with TRBD1 matching 7 bases. Trimming took 0 bases from V and 0 from J; bases not matched to a gene: 1. The CDR3 covers 15 residues. The CDR3 nucleotides are TGTGCCAGCAGTTTAGCGCAGGGGGTGAACACTGAAGCTTTCTTT. It codes for CASSLAQGVNTEAFF.

This clonotype was seen ten or more times. In DNA form, the CDR3 reads TGTGCCAGCAGTTTTGCACAGGGGACCTACGAGCAGTACTTC. This translates into CASSFAQGTYEQYF. The chain employs TRBV27 and TRBJ2-7; TRBD1 matches at 7 bases. The CDR3 runs 14 residues. Germline V CDR1 and CDR2: MNHEY, SMNVEV (reference sequence). Trimming at V came to 3 bases and at J to 2 bases, leaving 4 bases not matched to a gene.

This clonotype has at least ten counts. V usage is TRBV7-2 and J usage is TRBJ2-1; 7 nucleotides line up with TRBD2. J gave up 7 bases and V 5 bases, and 8 bases lay outside the gene matches. The CDR3 covers 14 residues. Germline V gene data show CDR1 as SGHTA and CDR2 as FQGNSA. The CDR3 DNA reads as TGTGCCAGCAGCCCTCCGGTCGGGAGGAATGAGCAGTTCTTC. This encodes CASSPPVGRNEQFF.